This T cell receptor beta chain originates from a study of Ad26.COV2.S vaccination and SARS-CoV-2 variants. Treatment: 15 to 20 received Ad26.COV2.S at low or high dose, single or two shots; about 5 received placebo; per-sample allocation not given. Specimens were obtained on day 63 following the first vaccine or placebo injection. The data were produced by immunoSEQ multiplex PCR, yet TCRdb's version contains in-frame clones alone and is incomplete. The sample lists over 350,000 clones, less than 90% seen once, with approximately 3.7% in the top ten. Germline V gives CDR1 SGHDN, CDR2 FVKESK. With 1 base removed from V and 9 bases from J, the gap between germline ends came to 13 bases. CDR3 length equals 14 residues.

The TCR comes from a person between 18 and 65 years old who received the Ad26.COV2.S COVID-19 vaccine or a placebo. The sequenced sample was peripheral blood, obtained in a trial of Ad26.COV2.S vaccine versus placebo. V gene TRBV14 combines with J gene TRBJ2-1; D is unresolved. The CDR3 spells CASSQGSVVAEQFF. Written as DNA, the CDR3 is TGTGCCAGCAGCCAAGGGTCGGTCGTGGCTGAGCAGTTCTTC.